This T cell receptor (beta chain) emerged from a study of T cells in Graves' hyperthyroidism and ophthalmopathy. Amplification of TCR beta CDR3 regions was performed using RNA transcripts as template. RT-PCR in the first round (using the HTBI primer set) targeted the TCR CDR3. One entry per CDR3 protein, called by TCRdb with MiXCR from the multiplex PCR reads. The table includes about 400,000 distinct CDR3 sequences, 15% detected once. Overall study findings and caveats: A model of 13 V-J features distinguished ophthalmopathy from stable hyperthyroidism.

The CDR3 extends over 15 amino acids. Germline V gene lookup returns CDR1 SGHTS and CDR2 YDEGEE. After removal of 3 bases from V and 7 bases from J, the junction contained 13 bases not matched to a gene. In patients aged 18 to 65, hyperthyroidism was newly diagnosed, with duration under 2 months. In making diagnoses, clinical symptoms, serum thyroxine and TRAb, thyroid ultrasound and orbital computed tomography were all used. For this clonotype: Its specificity is unknown.

Source material: blood. The rearrangement links TRBV5-8 to TRBJ2-7; 7 bases are a match to TRBD1. This TCR derives from a woman in her thirties with Graves' hyperthyroidism. The CDR3 sequence: CASSYRSTGLDEQYF. CDR3 nucleotides: TGTGCCAGCAGCTACAGATCGACAGGGTTGGATGAGCAGTACTTC.